The sample holds a few counts of the clone carrying this T cell receptor beta chain. It was with a sample-barcoded 5' primer and a J-beta primer mix that a second PCR of roughly 7 to 12 cycles was run. Using its own MiXCR run on the 5' RACE reads, TCRdb lists one record per CDR3 protein. The table lists some 1,500,000 distinct CDR3 sequences, about 45% of them singletons. CDR1 and CDR2 from the germline V gene are SQVTM and ANQGSEA. The CDR3 runs 11 residues. Trimming shortened V by 5 bases and J by 12 bases, and 16 bases separated the two germline ends. This sample was included in a study of blood T cells in healthy people across ages.

Material for sequencing was blood. This sequence originates from a woman between 18 and 29 years old in good health. The gene calls are TRBV29-1 and TRBJ1-1; D remains unclear. The CDR3 DNA reads as TGCAGCGTTTTTACCGACGGTTTAACTTTCTTT. Encoded protein: CSVFTDGLTFF.